A selection of T cell receptor beta chains follows, all from one sample in a study of T cell changes during pregnancy in multiple sclerosis. Sequencing was performed with immunoSEQ multiplex PCR; in TCRdb, only in-frame clones are kept and a portion is missing. This table has tens of thousands of clones, roughly 90% appearing once. Sequenced here: peripheral blood, sampled in the third trimester of pregnancy. The receptors come from a female donor in good health, enrolled as a control in a pregnancy study. CDR3s include the opening cysteine and the closing phenylalanine or tryptophan. Each record gives: CDR3 DNA, CDR3 protein, V gene, J gene, clone size, D gene. The D gene is left open where the match is weak. A clone size is listed for some rows: how often the clone was seen (once, few, many), or a class if it is expanded.

CDR3 DNA: TGTGCCAGCAGGATGGGCAGTGGAGAGCAGTTCTTC; CDR3 protein: CASRMGSGEQFF; V gene: TRBV6-4; J gene: TRBJ2-1; clone size: few; D gene: .
CDR3 DNA: TGTGCCAGCAACCCCGGGAGGTCTGGGGCCAACGTCCTGACTTTC; CDR3 protein: CASNPGRSGANVLTF; V gene: TRBV6-5; J gene: TRBJ2-6; clone size: .; D gene: TRBD2
CDR3 DNA: TGTGCCAGCAGCCGGGGGATAGGCAATCAGCCCCAGCATTTT; CDR3 protein: CASSRGIGNQPQHF; V gene: TRBV5-6; J gene: TRBJ1-5; clone size: once; D gene: .
CDR3 DNA: TGTGCCAGCAGCCGGACTGTTTGGAACACTGAAGCTTTCTTT; CDR3 protein: CASSRTVWNTEAFF; V gene: TRBV7-2; J gene: TRBJ1-1; clone size: .; D gene: .
CDR3 DNA: TGTGCCAGCAGCCCAGAGGGGGTTGCCTACAATGAGCAGTTCTTC; CDR3 protein: CASSPEGVAYNEQFF; V gene: TRBV7-2; J gene: TRBJ2-1; clone size: .; D gene: .
CDR3 DNA: TGTGCCAGCAGCCCGGGGGGGGATACGCAGTATTTT; CDR3 protein: CASSPGGDTQYF; V gene: TRBV4-2; J gene: TRBJ2-3; clone size: .; D gene: TRBD2
CDR3 DNA: TGTGCCAGCAGCTTAAATGGTGCGGAGGGGGCCGGCACAGATACGCAGTATTTT; CDR3 protein: CASSLNGAEGAGTDTQYF; V gene: TRBV7-3; J gene: TRBJ2-3; clone size: .; D gene: .
CDR3 DNA: TGTGCCAGCAGTGACTCCCACCTGGGGGCTAGTTCACCCCTCCACTTT; CDR3 protein: CASSDSHLGASSPLHF; V gene: TRBV6-4; J gene: TRBJ1-6; clone size: few; D gene: .
CDR3 DNA: TGTGCCAGCAGCAGAACCGGGACTAGCGGGAGGGCTTCCGAGCAGTACTTC; CDR3 protein: CASSRTGTSGRASEQYF; V gene: TRBV5-5; J gene: TRBJ2-7; clone size: .; D gene: TRBD2
CDR3 DNA: TGTGCCAGCAGCGTCGGGACTCGCACAGATACGCAGTATTTT; CDR3 protein: CASSVGTRTDTQYF; V gene: TRBV9; J gene: TRBJ2-3; clone size: .; D gene: .
CDR3 DNA: TGTGCCAGCACCCAAGGGGCGAATCAGCCCCAGCATTTT; CDR3 protein: CASTQGANQPQHF; V gene: TRBV28; J gene: TRBJ1-5; clone size: once; D gene: .
CDR3 DNA: TGCGCCAGCAGTTGGAGAATTTTGGGGGGTATCCGCGAGCAGTACTTC; CDR3 protein: CASSWRILGGIREQYF; V gene: TRBV23-1; J gene: TRBJ2-7; clone size: .; D gene: .
CDR3 DNA: TGTGCCAGCAGTGTGACAGGGGGCGCGTGGGAGCAGTACTTC; CDR3 protein: CASSVTGGAWEQYF; V gene: TRBV6-6; J gene: TRBJ2-7; clone size: .; D gene: TRBD1
CDR3 DNA: TGCGCCAGCAGCCCTCAGGGCGGGATCCTCTACGAGCAGTACTTC; CDR3 protein: CASSPQGGILYEQYF; V gene: TRBV4-1; J gene: TRBJ2-7; clone size: .; D gene: .
CDR3 DNA: TGTGCCAGCAGTGCGAGATACGAGCAGTACTTC; CDR3 protein: CASSARYEQYF; V gene: TRBV28; J gene: TRBJ2-7; clone size: .; D gene: .
CDR3 DNA: TGTGCCAGCAGTTTATGGCAGGGGATCTCCTACGAGCAGTACTTC; CDR3 protein: CASSLWQGISYEQYF; V gene: TRBV28; J gene: TRBJ2-7; clone size: .; D gene: .
CDR3 DNA: TGTGCCTGGAGTGAACAGGGGAATGAGCAGTTCTTC; CDR3 protein: CAWSEQGNEQFF; V gene: TRBV30; J gene: TRBJ2-1; clone size: .; D gene: TRBD1
CDR3 DNA: TGCAGCGTGGAAGGGGACACTCCCTATGGCTACACCTTC; CDR3 protein: CSVEGDTPYGYTF; V gene: TRBV29-1; J gene: TRBJ1-2; clone size: .; D gene: .
CDR3 DNA: TGTGCCAGCAGATCCAGACTAGCGGGCTCCTACGAGCAGTACTTC; CDR3 protein: CASRSRLAGSYEQYF; V gene: TRBV5-5; J gene: TRBJ2-7; clone size: once; D gene: TRBD2
CDR3 DNA: TGTGCCAGCAGGCCGGAGGGGCACTCACCCCTCCACTTT; CDR3 protein: CASRPEGHSPLHF; V gene: TRBV7-9; J gene: TRBJ1-6; clone size: .; D gene: .
CDR3 DNA: TGCGCCAGCAGCTTGTTAGGGGCCCCCTCCTACGAGCAGTACTTC; CDR3 protein: CASSLLGAPSYEQYF; V gene: TRBV5-1; J gene: TRBJ2-7; clone size: .; D gene: .
CDR3 DNA: TGTGCCAGCAGCAAAGGGTGGGGGCTGAACTATGGCTACACCTTC; CDR3 protein: CASSKGWGLNYGYTF; V gene: TRBV21-1; J gene: TRBJ1-2; clone size: .; D gene: .
CDR3 DNA: TGTGCCAGCAGTGAGATACTCGGGACAGATAAGAACTATGGCTACACCTTC; CDR3 protein: CASSEILGTDKNYGYTF; V gene: TRBV6-1; J gene: TRBJ1-2; clone size: .; D gene: TRBD1
CDR3 DNA: TGTGCCAGCAGCTTGTCTTATGGACAGGGAGGGAGCTATGGCTACACCTTC; CDR3 protein: CASSLSYGQGGSYGYTF; V gene: TRBV5-5; J gene: TRBJ1-2; clone size: .; D gene: TRBD1
CDR3 DNA: TGTGCCAGCAGCTTTCCAAGGGGGTACGAGCAGTACTTC; CDR3 protein: CASSFPRGYEQYF; V gene: TRBV5-6; J gene: TRBJ2-7; clone size: .; D gene: .
CDR3 DNA: TGTGCCAGCAGTGAGGCGGCTAGTGGGCCCCAGCATTTT; CDR3 protein: CASSEAASGPQHF; V gene: TRBV6-4; J gene: TRBJ1-5; clone size: .; D gene: .
CDR3 DNA: TGTGCCAGTAGTATACCCATCAGGGGGCGCGATGATGAGCAGTTCTTC; CDR3 protein: CASSIPIRGRDDEQFF; V gene: TRBV19; J gene: TRBJ2-1; clone size: .; D gene: TRBD1
CDR3 DNA: TGTGCCAGCAGTGATGACAGGCAGAAACGCGAGCAGTACTTC; CDR3 protein: CASSDDRQKREQYF; V gene: TRBV2; J gene: TRBJ2-7; clone size: .; D gene: .
CDR3 DNA: TGTGCCAGCAGCTTAGAGTTGGGGGCTACTGAAGCTTTCTTT; CDR3 protein: CASSLELGATEAFF; V gene: TRBV7-9; J gene: TRBJ1-1; clone size: .; D gene: .
CDR3 DNA: TGTGCCAGCAGTGGACGGACTAGCGGGAGGTCGAGGGAGACCCAGTACTTC; CDR3 protein: CASSGRTSGRSRETQYF; V gene: TRBV6-1; J gene: TRBJ2-5; clone size: .; D gene: TRBD2
CDR3 DNA: TGTGCCAGCAGCCCCCCGCTCCGGCTAGCGGGCATTTACAATGAGCAGTTCTTC; CDR3 protein: CASSPPLRLAGIYNEQFF; V gene: TRBV7-8; J gene: TRBJ2-1; clone size: .; D gene: TRBD2
CDR3 DNA: TGCAGTGCCTTTCGGGGCACTGAAGCTTTCTTT; CDR3 protein: CSAFRGTEAFF; V gene: TRBV20-1; J gene: TRBJ1-1; clone size: .; D gene: .
CDR3 DNA: TGTGCCAGTAGTACCCGACAGGGACTAGGCGAGCAGTACTTC; CDR3 protein: CASSTRQGLGEQYF; V gene: TRBV19; J gene: TRBJ2-7; clone size: once; D gene: .
CDR3 DNA: TGTGCCAGCAGTTTGGGCAGATCCAATGAGCAGTTCTTC; CDR3 protein: CASSLGRSNEQFF; V gene: TRBV28; J gene: TRBJ2-1; clone size: .; D gene: .
CDR3 DNA: TGTGCCAGTAGTGACCCCGGACTTGCCATCCGACTGTTTTTT; CDR3 protein: CASSDPGLAIRLFF; V gene: TRBV19; J gene: TRBJ1-4; clone size: .; D gene: .
CDR3 DNA: TGCGCCAGCAGCACAGGGACACTAGAGGATAATTCACCCCTCCACTTT; CDR3 protein: CASSTGTLEDNSPLHF; V gene: TRBV5-1; J gene: TRBJ1-6; clone size: .; D gene: .
CDR3 DNA: TGTGCCAGCAGCCTAGACGGGGGGCCGAGCTCCTACGAGCAGTACTTC; CDR3 protein: CASSLDGGPSSYEQYF; V gene: TRBV7-2; J gene: TRBJ2-7; clone size: .; D gene: .
CDR3 DNA: TGTGCCAGCAGCTTAGGACGAGCAGTACTCCCGGGGGGAGAGACCCAGTACTTC; CDR3 protein: CASSLGRAVLPGGETQYF; V gene: TRBV11-2; J gene: TRBJ2-5; clone size: .; D gene: TRBD2
CDR3 DNA: TGTGCCACCAGCAGAGATTCAGGGGGCCCCTACGAGCAGTACTTC; CDR3 protein: CATSRDSGGPYEQYF; V gene: TRBV15; J gene: TRBJ2-7; clone size: .; D gene: TRBD1
CDR3 DNA: TGTGCCAGCAGCTTAAGTTTAGGGGCCGGGGAGCTGTTTTTT; CDR3 protein: CASSLSLGAGELFF; V gene: TRBV11-1; J gene: TRBJ2-2; clone size: once; D gene: .
CDR3 DNA: TGTGCCAGCTCACCTGGGGCAGATGGCTACACCTTC; CDR3 protein: CASSPGADGYTF; V gene: TRBV18; J gene: TRBJ1-2; clone size: .; D gene: .
CDR3 DNA: TGCGCCAGCAGCGGCCAGGCAGGGGGTACTGAAGCTTTCTTT; CDR3 protein: CASSGQAGGTEAFF; V gene: TRBV5-1; J gene: TRBJ1-1; clone size: .; D gene: TRBD1
CDR3 DNA: TGCAGCGTTGCTACAGGGGGCCTTAACACCGGGGAGCTGTTTTTT; CDR3 protein: CSVATGGLNTGELFF; V gene: TRBV29-1; J gene: TRBJ2-2; clone size: .; D gene: TRBD1
CDR3 DNA: TGTGCCAGCAGCTTGGACAGGGACTATGGCTACACCTTC; CDR3 protein: CASSLDRDYGYTF; V gene: TRBV6-6; J gene: TRBJ1-2; clone size: once; D gene: TRBD1
CDR3 DNA: TGTGCCAGCAGCATCCGGACTAGCGGGGGGGCCGACACCGGGGAGCTGTTTTTT; CDR3 protein: CASSIRTSGGADTGELFF; V gene: TRBV5-5; J gene: TRBJ2-2; clone size: .; D gene: TRBD2
CDR3 DNA: TGTGCCAGCTCAGGAACCAGGGAGACCCAGTACTTC; CDR3 protein: CASSGTRETQYF; V gene: TRBV18; J gene: TRBJ2-5; clone size: .; D gene: .
CDR3 DNA: TGTGCCAGCAGCCAAGTAAACAGGGGCGCCAGTGGCTACACCTTC; CDR3 protein: CASSQVNRGASGYTF; V gene: TRBV14; J gene: TRBJ1-2; clone size: .; D gene: TRBD1
CDR3 DNA: TGTGCCAGCAGTTTGTTTGAGCGGGGCCTACTGTCAGATACGCAGTATTTT; CDR3 protein: CASSLFERGLLSDTQYF; V gene: TRBV28; J gene: TRBJ2-3; clone size: .; D gene: TRBD2
CDR3 DNA: TGCAGCGTTCTTTGGGGGCTAGATCAGCCCCAGCATTTT; CDR3 protein: CSVLWGLDQPQHF; V gene: TRBV29-1; J gene: TRBJ1-5; clone size: .; D gene: .
CDR3 DNA: TGTGCCAGCAGCCCGGGACAGGGAGTTAACTATGGCTACACCTTC; CDR3 protein: CASSPGQGVNYGYTF; V gene: TRBV6-5; J gene: TRBJ1-2; clone size: .; D gene: TRBD1
CDR3 DNA: TGTGCCAGCAGCTTAGTTAGAGGGACTCAATTTTTAAACCCCTTGCGCGAGCAGTACTTC; CDR3 protein: CASSLVRGTQFLNPLREQYF; V gene: TRBV7-8; J gene: TRBJ2-7; clone size: .; D gene: .
CDR3 DNA: TGCGCCAGCAGCCAAACGGCGGACAGGGGCAATCAGCCCCAGCATTTT; CDR3 protein: CASSQTADRGNQPQHF; V gene: TRBV4-1; J gene: TRBJ1-5; clone size: once; D gene: TRBD1
CDR3 DNA: TGTGCCAGCAACACCGGTCCCGGGACTAGCGGGGCGGTCACCGGGGAGCTGTTTTTT; CDR3 protein: CASNTGPGTSGAVTGELFF; V gene: TRBV7-2; J gene: TRBJ2-2; clone size: .; D gene: TRBD2
CDR3 DNA: TGTGCCAGCAGCGGGACAGGGGAAGGGGAGACCCAGTACTTC; CDR3 protein: CASSGTGEGETQYF; V gene: TRBV9; J gene: TRBJ2-5; clone size: .; D gene: TRBD1
CDR3 DNA: TGTGCCAGCAGTTACCTAGTTACCTACGAGCAGTACTTC; CDR3 protein: CASSYLVTYEQYF; V gene: TRBV6-6; J gene: TRBJ2-7; clone size: .; D gene: .
CDR3 DNA: TGTGCCAGCAGCCCTGGACAGGGGAGGGACACTGAAGCTTTCTTT; CDR3 protein: CASSPGQGRDTEAFF; V gene: TRBV7-3; J gene: TRBJ1-1; clone size: .; D gene: TRBD1
CDR3 DNA: TGTGCCAGCAGCTTACAGGGAATGAACACTGAAGCTTTCTTT; CDR3 protein: CASSLQGMNTEAFF; V gene: TRBV7-6; J gene: TRBJ1-1; clone size: .; D gene: .
CDR3 DNA: TGTGCCAGCAGAACAAGCGGGGGGTCATACGAGCAGTACTTC; CDR3 protein: CASRTSGGSYEQYF; V gene: TRBV13; J gene: TRBJ2-7; clone size: .; D gene: TRBD2
CDR3 DNA: TGTGCCATCAGGAGGACAACCGGGGAGCTGTTTTTT; CDR3 protein: CAIRRTTGELFF; V gene: TRBV10-3; J gene: TRBJ2-2; clone size: .; D gene: .